Listed below are T cell receptor beta chains from one sample, sequenced in a study of cytomegalovirus exposure and HLA in healthy donors. Clones were sequenced by immunoSEQ multiplex PCR, and TCRdb holds only the in-frame ones, with some missing. The sample holds 180,000 or so clones; roughly 82% are singletons and the top ten take over 1.5%. Sequencing was carried out using PBMCs. The receptors shown here come from a man aged 40-55 years in good health and CMV-seronegative. The CDR3 runs from the conserved cysteine through the conserved F or W. Each record gives: J gene, clone size, D gene, V gene, CDR3 DNA, CDR3 protein. The D gene is left open where the match is weak. Size is stated for part of the rows, as once, few or many counts, or as a class when the clone is expanded.

TRBJ2-1 | . | TRBD2 | TRBV19 | TGTGCCGGCAATGGGAGCGGGAGGACCTACTACAATGAGCAGTTCTTC | CAGNGSGRTYYNEQFF
TRBJ2-3 | . | . | TRBV5-1 | TGCGCCAGCAGCTTCCGGGGAGGTTGGACAGATACGCAGTATTTT | CASSFRGGWTDTQYF
TRBJ2-7 | . | . | TRBV6-5 | TGTGCCAGCAGCGAGATAGCGAAGCGTCCCTACGAGCAGTACTTC | CASSEIAKRPYEQYF
TRBJ1-1 | . | . | TRBV7-6 | TGTGCCAGCAGCTTAGAGGCAGCCCGCGGGACTGAAGCTTTCTTT | CASSLEAARGTEAFF
TRBJ2-7 | . | . | TRBV27 | TGTGCCAGCAGTTTAACCCTAGGGGCCTCCTACGAGCAGTACTTC | CASSLTLGASYEQYF
TRBJ2-7 | . | TRBD1 | TRBV7-7 | TGTGCTAGCAGCTTGAGACAGGGGGCAGTCTACGAGCAGTACTTC | CASSLRQGAVYEQYF
TRBJ1-5 | . | TRBD1 | TRBV19 | TGTGCCAGTAGTGCAACAGGGGTGTTTAAGCCCCAGCATTTT | CASSATGVFKPQHF
TRBJ2-1 | . | . | TRBV7-6 | TGTGCCAGCAGCTCGCATAGTAGCAATGAGCAGTTCTTC | CASSSHSSNEQFF
TRBJ1-1 | . | . | TRBV5-1 | TGCGCCAGCAGCTTCAAGTTCCGCGGGGGAAACACTGAAGCTTTCTTT | CASSFKFRGGNTEAFF
TRBJ2-7 | few | TRBD1 | TRBV19 | TGTGCCAGTAGTACCGACAGGGAGTCCTACGAGCAGTACTTC | CASSTDRESYEQYF
TRBJ2-5 | . | . | TRBV13 | TGTGCCAGCAGCTCCCCGGAGTACCAAGAGACCCAGTACTTC | CASSSPEYQETQYF
TRBJ1-5 | . | . | TRBV5-4 | TGTGCCAGCAGCTTGGGGGCTAGCAATCAGCCCCAGCATTTT | CASSLGASNQPQHF
TRBJ1-2 | . | . | TRBV4-2 | TGTGCCAGCAGCCAAGAGGAGTTCCCAGCGGGGGGCTACACCTTC | CASSQEEFPAGGYTF
TRBJ1-5 | . | . | TRBV5-1 | TGCGCCAGCAGCCCGTTTGGGGGGAAGGATCAGCCCCAGCATTTT | CASSPFGGKDQPQHF
TRBJ2-2 | once | . | TRBV9 | TGTGCCAGCAGCGTCTTAGTCCCCGGGGAGCTGTTTTTT | CASSVLVPGELFF
TRBJ2-7 | . | TRBD1 | TRBV9 | TGTGCCAGCAGCGCCCGGGACAGGGGACCACTGCAGTACTTC | CASSARDRGPLQYF
TRBJ2-3 | . | TRBD2 | TRBV5-1 | TGCGCCAGCAGCTTGGCCGGGACTAGCGGGGTTACAGATACGCAGTATTTT | CASSLAGTSGVTDTQYF
TRBJ1-2 | . | TRBD1 | TRBV30 | TGTGCCTGGAGTGTAACGGGGACAGGGTCTGGCTACACCTTC | CAWSVTGTGSGYTF
TRBJ2-7 | . | TRBD1 | TRBV7-2 | TGTGCCAGCAGCTTCCAACCGGGACAGGCAGACGAGCAGTACTTC | CASSFQPGQADEQYF
TRBJ2-1 | few | TRBD2 | TRBV27 | TGTGCCAGCAGTTATCTGAGCGGGGGTCTCGATGAGCAGTTCTTC | CASSYLSGGLDEQFF
TRBJ2-7 | . | TRBD2 | TRBV4-3 | TGCGCCAGCAGCCAAGGACGAAGCGGGGCCTGGGAGCAGTACTTC | CASSQGRSGAWEQYF
TRBJ1-2 | . | TRBD1 | TRBV6-5 | TGTGCCAGCAGTTACGTTAGGACAGGGGGCTCCTATGGCTACACCTTC | CASSYVRTGGSYGYTF
TRBJ2-2 | . | TRBD2 | TRBV25-1 | TGTGCCAGCAGTGAATTCTGGACTAGCGGGAAGGGCACCGGGGAGCTGTTTTTT | CASSEFWTSGKGTGELFF
TRBJ2-7 | . | . | TRBV11-3 | TGTGCCAGCAGCCAAGAGGACAGCTACGAGCAGTACTTC | CASSQEDSYEQYF
TRBJ1-2 | . | . | TRBV4-2 | TGTGCCAGCAGCCAAGCCCTACCGAGAGGCTACACCTTC | CASSQALPRGYTF
TRBJ2-3 | . | . | TRBV6-5 | TGTGCCAGCAGTTACACAGATCCCCCAGATACGCAGTATTTT | CASSYTDPPDTQYF
TRBJ2-3 | . | . | TRBV27 | TGTGCCAGCAGGACGGGACTCCTCACAGATACGCAGTATTTT | CASRTGLLTDTQYF
TRBJ2-3 | . | . | TRBV7-6 | TGTGCCAGCAGCTTTGGGCCCACAGATACGCAGTATTTT | CASSFGPTDTQYF
TRBJ2-1 | . | . | TRBV7-3 | TGTGCCAGCAGTCTCTACGGAGCTCCGAGCTCCTACAATGAGCAGTTCTTC | CASSLYGAPSSYNEQFF
TRBJ2-3 | . | TRBD2 | TRBV5-1 | TGCGCCAGCAGCTTGGTCCGGGGGGATAACACAGATACGCAGTATTTT | CASSLVRGDNTDTQYF
TRBJ1-1 | . | . | TRBV28 | TGTGCCAGCAGTCCTAGGACGGGAATGAACACTGAAGCTTTCTTT | CASSPRTGMNTEAFF
TRBJ2-1 | few | TRBD1 | TRBV10-3 | TGTGCCATCAGCGAGGACAGGGGGAATGAGCAGTTCTTC | CAISEDRGNEQFF
TRBJ1-1 | . | . | TRBV5-8 | TGTGCCAGCAGCCCCGGGAGGGTGAACACTGAAGCTTTCTTT | CASSPGRVNTEAFF